Listed below are T cell receptor beta chains from one sample, sequenced in a study of cytomegalovirus exposure and HLA in healthy donors. This table comes from immunoSEQ multiplex PCR, and its TCRdb copy is limited to in-frame clones, with some not included. The data hold approximately 190,000 clones, with roughly 68% observed a single time. The sequencing sample was made of PBMCs. The receptors derive from a man aged 40-49 years in good health and CMV-seropositive. Each CDR3 is given with its conserved first and last residue. D genes are given only for firm matches. Some rows have no size entry. The others give once, few or many, or a class for an expanded clone.

j_call	v_call	d_call	clone_size	cdr3_aa	cdr3_nt
TRBJ1-5	TRBV28	TRBD1	-	CASSLRQGVGNQPQHF	TGTGCCAGCAGTTTACGACAGGGCGTGGGCAATCAGCCCCAGCATTTT
TRBJ1-4	TRBV28	-	-	CASSPPTVVSEIATNEKLFF	TGTGCCAGCAGTCCCCCAACCGTCGTCTCAGAAATCGCAACTAATGAAAAACTGTTTTTT
TRBJ2-1	TRBV11-2	TRBD2	few	CASSSLTGGYNEQFF	TGTGCCAGCAGCTCCCTGACGGGGGGCTACAATGAGCAGTTCTTC
TRBJ2-2	TRBV2	TRBD1	-	CAITGTENTGELFF	TGTGCCATCACCGGGACAGAAAACACCGGGGAGCTGTTTTTT
TRBJ2-3	TRBV7-2	TRBD1	-	CASSRNPGTGTDTQYF	TGTGCCAGCAGCAGGAACCCCGGGACAGGTACAGATACGCAGTATTTT
TRBJ2-3	TRBV14	TRBD2	-	CASSPLTGTSGGRTDTQYF	TGTGCCAGCAGCCCCTTAACCGGGACTAGCGGGGGCCGGACAGATACGCAGTATTTT
TRBJ2-1	TRBV2	TRBD2	-	CASTFLAGAYNEQFF	TGTGCCAGCACGTTTCTAGCGGGGGCCTACAATGAGCAGTTCTTC
TRBJ2-7	TRBV25-1	TRBD1	-	CASSAQGYPYEQYF	TGTGCCAGCAGTGCACAGGGGTACCCCTACGAGCAGTACTTC
TRBJ2-5	TRBV6-5	-	-	CASSPFRTAQETQYF	TGTGCCAGCAGTCCCTTCCGGACAGCCCAAGAGACCCAGTACTTC
TRBJ1-4	TRBV6-6	-	-	CASSYSPGRTNEKLFF	TGTGCCAGCAGTTACTCCCCGGGGAGGACTAATGAAAAACTGTTTTTT
TRBJ1-1	TRBV5-1	-	-	CASSVRERGTEAFF	TGCGCCAGCAGCGTTCGGGAGCGGGGAACTGAAGCTTTCTTT
TRBJ2-3	TRBV5-8	-	-	CASSLARDTQYF	TGTGCCAGCAGCTTAGCGAGGGATACGCAGTATTTT
TRBJ2-3	TRBV7-9	-	-	CASSWASTQYF	TGTGCCAGCAGCTGGGCCTCGACGCAGTATTTT
TRBJ2-3	TRBV5-6	TRBD1	-	CASSWTGQGADTQYF	TGTGCCAGCAGCTGGACGGGACAGGGGGCAGATACGCAGTATTTT
TRBJ1-1	TRBV5-1	TRBD1	-	CASSSGTGNTEAFF	TGCGCCAGCAGCTCAGGGACAGGGAACACTGAAGCTTTCTTT
TRBJ1-1	TRBV19	-	-	CASSLQVIGNTEAFF	TGTGCCAGTAGTCTCCAGGTTATCGGGAACACTGAAGCTTTCTTT
TRBJ2-7	TRBV6-5	-	-	CASSYRQGIRYEQYF	TGTGCCAGCAGTTATCGCCAGGGGATTCGGTACGAGCAGTACTTC
TRBJ1-1	TRBV5-1	-	once	CASSGSPGRGNLAFF	TGCGCCAGCAGCGGTTCCCCGGGCAGAGGGAATTTGGCTTTCTTT
TRBJ2-2	TRBV5-5	TRBD2	-	CASSFRLAGDRTGELFF	TGTGCCAGCAGCTTCAGACTAGCGGGCGATCGCACCGGGGAGCTGTTTTTT
TRBJ1-5	TRBV28	-	-	CASSLGTFEYSNQPQHF	TGTGCCAGCAGTTTGGGGACATTCGAATATAGCAATCAGCCCCAGCATTTT
TRBJ1-4	TRBV10-2	TRBD1	-	CASSHKVYRDRGQFF	TGCGCCAGCAGCCACAAAGTCTACCGGGACAGGGGCCAATTTTTT
TRBJ2-1	TRBV25-1	-	few	CASRLAGHNEQFF	TGTGCCAGCAGACTAGCCGGCCACAATGAGCAGTTCTTC
TRBJ1-4	TRBV5-8	-	-	CASSLETANNEKLFF	TGTGCCAGCAGCTTGGAGACAGCGAATAATGAAAAACTGTTTTTT
TRBJ2-5	TRBV7-8	-	-	CASSLAGIEETQYF	TGTGCCAGCAGCTTAGCGGGCATCGAAGAGACCCAGTACTTC
TRBJ2-1	TRBV12-5	-	-	CASGLVTPRGANAEQFF	TGTGCTAGTGGTTTGGTAACCCCGCGGGGTGCTAATGCTGAGCAGTTCTTC
TRBJ1-2	TRBV5-6	TRBD1	-	CASSSRDRVPYGYTF	TGTGCCAGCAGCTCCAGAGACAGGGTACCCTATGGCTACACCTTC
TRBJ2-7	TRBV11-2	-	-	CASSLGSSVPGEQYF	TGTGCCAGCAGCTTAGGATCTAGCGTCCCGGGCGAGCAGTACTTC
TRBJ2-3	TRBV27	TRBD2	-	CASSSSAGEHTDTQYF	TGTGCCAGCAGTTCTTCAGCGGGGGAACACACAGATACGCAGTATTTT
TRBJ2-1	TRBV7-2	TRBD1	-	CASSLGVGTGYNEQFF	TGTGCCAGCAGCTTAGGTGTTGGGACAGGCTACAATGAGCAGTTCTTC
TRBJ2-1	TRBV18	TRBD2	-	CASSPNLVASGENEQFF	TGTGCCAGCTCCCCTAATCTGGTGGCTAGCGGTGAGAATGAGCAGTTCTTC
TRBJ2-7	TRBV19	-	-	CASSIGNSPPYEQYF	TGTGCCAGTAGTATAGGGAACAGTCCTCCCTACGAGCAGTACTTC